The following is a T cell receptor (beta chain) sequence with its context. The data are from a study of T cells expressing NK-cell markers. The CDR3 loop spans 15 amino acids. Germline values: CDR1 SGHDN, CDR2 FVKESK. TCRdb re-called the 5' RACE reads and shows each CDR3 protein once, DNA omitted. Recorded here are over 150,000 distinct CDR3 sequences; the top ten clones represent 37%. The chain links TRBV14 to TRBJ2-7; TCRdb's assignment of TRBD2 cannot be checked, as there is no DNA. The specimen sequenced was blood T cells: a sorted CD56 or NKG2C T cell subset, CD4+ or CD8+ T cells, or bulk PBMC T cells (not recorded which). The sequence derives from a woman between 45 and 65 years old in good health. The CDR3 sequence: CASSQGTDTWLEQYF. The full variable domain, in which reference TRBV14 and TRBJ2-7 provide the parts outside the CDR3, is EAGVTQFPSHSVIEKGQTVTLRCDPISGHDNLYWYRRVMGKEIKFLLHFVKESKQDESGMPNNRFLAERTGGTYSTLKVQPAELEDSGVYFCASSQGTDTWLEQYFGPGTRLTVT.